A selection of T cell receptor beta chains follows, all from one sample in a study of T-cell memory formation after mild COVID-19. TCRdb redid the calling of the 5' RACE reads with MiXCR, one entry per CDR3 protein. The sample shows 35,000 to 40,000 distinct CDR3 sequences, about 6.1% of them seen only once. Source material: PBMCs or a T cell subset sorted from them (not recorded which). All receptors come from an adult who had mild COVID-19 (a few samples of this study predate the infection). Cell type and time point are not known. Each CDR3 is given with its conserved first and last residue. D genes are given only for firm matches. Clone size appears in some rows only: once, few, many, or a class for an expanded clone.

TRBV7-6,.,.,TRBJ1-1,CASSPRGGWTEAFF,TGTGCCAGCAGTCCAAGGGGGGGATGGACTGAAGCTTTCTTT
TRBV3-1,TRBD2,few,TRBJ2-7,CASSSGLAGHEQYF,TGTGCCAGCAGCTCAGGACTAGCGGGCCACGAGCAGTACTTC
TRBV29-1,TRBD1,many,TRBJ2-7,CSADIKGTGFYEQYF,TGCAGCGCCGACATTAAGGGGACAGGGTTCTACGAGCAGTACTTC
TRBV20-1,.,few,TRBJ2-1,CSARVGTPIRNEQFF,TGCAGTGCTAGAGTTGGGACCCCCATCCGAAATGAGCAGTTCTTC
TRBV18,.,few,TRBJ1-2,CASSLGDFDYGYTF,TGTGCCAGCTCACTCGGGGACTTTGACTATGGCTACACCTTC
TRBV20-1,TRBD1,many,TRBJ2-7,CSPGTVAYEQYF,TGCAGCCCCGGGACAGTTGCCTACGAGCAGTACTTC
TRBV6-5,TRBD1,.,TRBJ2-5,CASSYGTVEETQYF,TGTGCCAGCAGTTACGGGACAGTGGAGGAGACCCAGTACTTC
TRBV29-1,.,.,TRBJ1-5,CSPVGESNSNQPQHF,TGCAGCCCAGTGGGGGAATCGAATAGCAATCAGCCCCAGCATTTT
TRBV6-2/TRBV6-3,.,few,TRBJ2-1,CASRAGTNEQFF,TGTGCCAGCAGGGCAGGGACCAATGAGCAGTTCTTC
TRBV15,.,many,TRBJ2-2,CATSRSHRVTGELFF,TGTGCCACCAGCCGGTCCCACAGGGTTACCGGGGAGCTGTTTTTT
TRBV20-1,.,.,TRBJ2-5,CSAREGLGGRLQETQYF,TGCAGTGCTAGAGAGGGGCTCGGGGGCAGACTCCAAGAGACCCAGTACTTC
TRBV7-2,.,.,TRBJ2-1,CASSFYNEQFF,TGTGCCAGCAGCTTTTACAATGAGCAGTTCTTC
TRBV19,.,.,TRBJ2-5,CASSKGGKETQYF,TGTGCCAGTAGTAAGGGGGGCAAGGAGACCCAGTACTTC
TRBV12-3/TRBV12-4,TRBD2,many,TRBJ2-7,CASSRLAGSYEQYF,TGTGCCAGCAGTCGTCTAGCGGGCTCCTACGAGCAGTACTTC
TRBV20-1,.,many,TRBJ1-2,CSARNPGHPHGYTF,TGCAGTGCTAGAAATCCGGGGCACCCTCATGGCTACACCTTC
TRBV12-3/TRBV12-4,.,.,TRBJ1-5,CASSRNRVGNQPQHF,TGTGCCAGCAGTCGTAACAGGGTTGGCAATCAGCCCCAGCATTTT
TRBV19,TRBD1,.,TRBJ2-1,CASRQGVGNEQFF,TGTGCCAGTCGACAGGGGGTTGGGAATGAGCAGTTCTTC
TRBV30,.,many,TRBJ2-5,CAWSVPRRQARAQETQYF,TGTGCCTGGAGTGTACCCCGCAGACAAGCCCGGGCCCAAGAGACCCAGTACTTC
TRBV12-3/TRBV12-4,.,.,TRBJ2-7,CASSSRADWKEGEQYF,TGTGCCAGCAGTTCCCGAGCGGACTGGAAAGAGGGCGAGCAGTACTTC
TRBV5-1,TRBD2,few,TRBJ2-7,CASSLELAVSSYEQYF,TGCGCCAGCAGCTTGGAGCTAGCGGTAAGCTCCTACGAGCAGTACTTC
TRBV9,.,many,TRBJ2-3,CASSETLRTDTQYF,TGTGCCAGCAGCGAGACCCTCCGCACAGATACGCAGTATTTT
TRBV18,.,many,TRBJ2-7,CASSPNTGREQYF,TGTGCCAGCTCTCCCAATACAGGTCGCGAGCAGTACTTC
TRBV6-2/TRBV6-3,TRBD2,.,TRBJ2-2,CASSGASGRPNTGELFF,TGTGCCAGCAGCGGTGCTAGCGGGAGGCCGAACACCGGGGAGCTGTTTTTT
TRBV5-1,TRBD1,few,TRBJ1-1,CASSGRQGKNTEAFF,TGCGCCAGCAGCGGGAGACAGGGGAAGAACACTGAAGCTTTCTTT
TRBV5-1,TRBD2,few,TRBJ2-7,CASSLEREGYYEQYF,TGCGCCAGCAGCTTGGAGCGGGAGGGGTACTACGAGCAGTACTTC
TRBV27,.,many,TRBJ2-3,CASRQGLDTDTQYF,TGTGCCAGCCGCCAGGGGCTAGACACAGATACGCAGTATTTT
TRBV6-4,TRBD2,.,TRBJ2-1,CASSDSAGGPNEQFF,TGTGCCAGCAGTGACTCAGCGGGGGGGCCCAATGAGCAGTTCTTC
TRBV18,.,few,TRBJ1-1,CASSPLTGSDTEAFF,TGTGCCAGCTCACCTTTAACAGGGTCGGACACTGAAGCTTTCTTT
TRBV2,TRBD1,many,TRBJ1-5,CASSGQDRGKGPQHF,TGTGCCAGCAGCGGGCAGGACAGGGGGAAAGGGCCCCAGCATTTT
TRBV7-8,.,many,TRBJ1-1,CASSLAAGNKGAFF,TGTGCCAGCAGCTTAGCGGCAGGAAACAAGGGAGCTTTCTTT
TRBV7-6,.,few,TRBJ2-7,CASSPQGGGGEQYF,TGTGCCAGCAGCCCACAAGGGGGAGGGGGCGAGCAGTACTTC
TRBV18,TRBD2,many,TRBJ2-1,CASSPLPGLDREQFF,TGTGCCAGCTCACCCCTTCCGGGACTAGACCGTGAGCAGTTCTTC
TRBV7-9,.,many,TRBJ2-7,CASSLGHQNIGAYEQYF,TGTGCCAGCAGCTTAGGGCACCAGAATATTGGAGCCTACGAGCAGTACTTC
TRBV4-2,.,few,TRBJ2-1,CASSQDGAIQRYNEQFF,TGTGCCAGCAGCCAAGATGGGGCAATCCAAAGATACAATGAGCAGTTCTTC
TRBV28,TRBD1,.,TRBJ2-2,CASSFLQGRRELFF,TGTGCCAGCAGTTTTTTACAGGGGCGCCGGGAGCTGTTTTTT
TRBV20-1,.,many,TRBJ1-2,CSAPDNVGVGNGYTF,TGCAGTGCGCCGGACAATGTGGGGGTTGGTAATGGCTACACCTTC
TRBV12-3/TRBV12-4,.,many,TRBJ2-3,CASSGRRDTQYF,TGTGCCAGCAGTGGACGCAGAGATACGCAGTATTTT
TRBV5-1,TRBD2,many,TRBJ2-7,CASRTGTTDEQYF,TGCGCCAGCAGAACCGGGACTACTGACGAGCAGTACTTC
TRBV4-2,TRBD1,.,TRBJ1-4,CASSQPDRKNNEKLFF,TGTGCCAGCAGCCAACCGGACAGGAAAAATAATGAAAAACTGTTTTTT
TRBV6-5,.,.,TRBJ1-1,CASIQGPNTEAFF,TGTGCCAGCATACAGGGACCGAACACTGAAGCTTTCTTT
TRBV6-6,TRBD1,few,TRBJ1-2,CASSYSTQGGGYTF,TGTGCCAGCAGTTACTCGACACAGGGGGGCGGCTACACCTTC
TRBV5-1,.,.,TRBJ1-4,CASREKRARTEGEKLFF,TGCGCCAGCAGGGAAAAGCGAGCGCGGACTGAGGGCGAAAAACTGTTTTTT
TRBV2,TRBD1,.,TRBJ1-1,CASTGQVNTEAFF,TGTGCCAGCACAGGACAGGTGAACACTGAAGCTTTCTTT
TRBV5-1,.,few,TRBJ1-1,CASSLELNTEAFF,TGCGCCAGCAGCTTGGAGCTGAACACTGAAGCTTTCTTT
TRBV5-1,.,few,TRBJ2-3,CASSRGGGSTDTQYF,TGCGCCAGCAGCCGGGGCGGCGGGAGCACAGATACGCAGTATTTT
TRBV5-1,TRBD1,.,TRBJ1-2,CASSLDGTGGLGSYGYTF,TGCGCCAGCAGCCTTGACGGGACAGGGGGCCTCGGGAGCTATGGCTACACCTTC
TRBV7-3,.,many,TRBJ1-6,CASSPGAAGSPLHF,TGTGCCAGCAGCCCGGGAGCGGCGGGTTCACCCCTCCACTTT